This T cell receptor (beta chain) was identified during a study of blood T cell repertoires in COVID-19. The CDR3 contains 14 residues. The junction had 7 bases not matched to a gene; V was cut back by 7 bases and J by 7 bases. In germline, CDR1 is MNHEY, CDR2 SVGAGI. Authors' data handling: Nucleated cell number was recorded as an estimate derived from reference gene primer amplification. The assay was immunoSEQ multiplex PCR, and TCRdb's table has in-frame clones only and misses some. Clone size and V and J calls were adopted from that table, with D and trimming inferred from the DNA. The sample holds 45,000 to 60,000 clones; nearly 90% are singletons and the top ten take about 1.6%.

The origin of this receptor is a man aged 60-69 years with acute or convalescent COVID-19. V and J are TRBV6-5 and TRBJ1-6, with 7 bases aligning to TRBD1. Source material: peripheral blood. This chain's CDR3 is CASMGQTWNSPLHF. The CDR3 DNA is TGTGCCAGCATGGGACAGACTTGGAATTCACCCCTCCACTTT.